This is a list of T cell receptor beta chains from one sample in a study of STAT3 mutations in large granular lymphocyte leukemia. The table came from immunoSEQ multiplex PCR; TCRdb's copy has only in-frame clones and leaves some out. The table shows approximately 10,000 clones, with about 76% occurring only once. The sequenced material came from peripheral blood mononuclear cells. The receptors were gathered from a man aged 55 to 70 with T-cell large granular lymphocyte leukemia. Some clones in this sample may be carry-over from other donors' samples. The CDR3 runs from the conserved cysteine through the conserved F or W. Each record gives: CDR3 DNA, CDR3 protein, clone size, D gene, J gene, V gene. D genes are given only for firm matches. The size entry is marked missing in some rows and otherwise reads once, few, many or a size class.

TGTGCCAGCAGCTCCTTTCCGGGGCCCGACACTGAAGCTTTCTTT	CASSSFPGPDTEAFF	-	-	TRBJ1-1	TRBV7-2
TGTGCCTGGGGCCGCGAGGGATGGTCGGAGCAGTACTTC	CAWGREGWSEQYF	-	-	TRBJ2-7	TRBV30
TGTGCCAGCAGCTTCGCGACCGGGGAGCTGTTTTTT	CASSFATGELFF	-	-	TRBJ2-2	TRBV5-6
TGTGCCAGCAGTTCCGCAAATTTAAAGTCGGTGCACGAGCAGTACTTC	CASSSANLKSVHEQYF	-	-	TRBJ2-7	TRBV27
TGCGCCAGCAGCTTGTTCCTTACGGACTACGAGCAGTACTTC	CASSLFLTDYEQYF	-	-	TRBJ2-7	TRBV5-1
TGTGCCTGGCGGACAGCATATGGCTACACCTTC	CAWRTAYGYTF	few	-	TRBJ1-2	TRBV30
TGTGCCAGCTCACTCCAGGGAGGTGGAGGGGTCGCGGCGAACACTGAAGCTTTCTTT	CASSLQGGGGVAANTEAFF	-	-	TRBJ1-1	TRBV18
TGTGCCAGCACCGGGCGATATGAGCAGTTCTTC	CASTGRYEQFF	-	-	TRBJ2-1	TRBV2
TGTGCCAGCAGCCCGAATAACTATGGCTACACCTTC	CASSPNNYGYTF	-	-	TRBJ1-2	TRBV7-2
TGTGCCAGCATCCCACAGGGGCAAGAGACCCAGTACTTC	CASIPQGQETQYF	-	TRBD1	TRBJ2-5	TRBV27
TGCGCCAGCCTGGAAACGCATGGGACCCAGTACTTC	CASLETHGTQYF	once	-	TRBJ2-5	TRBV5-1
TGTGCCAGCAGTTCTACTAGCGGGCGTTTACATGAGCAGTTCTTC	CASSSTSGRLHEQFF	once	TRBD2	TRBJ2-1	TRBV27
TGCAGCGTGGGAGGGGGCGCTTACGAGCAGTACTTC	CSVGGGAYEQYF	-	-	TRBJ2-7	TRBV29-1
TGCAGCGTGAGGGGGGGGTCTCTAACCTACGAGCAGTACTTC	CSVRGGSLTYEQYF	-	-	TRBJ2-7	TRBV29-1
TGTGCCAGCAGTGAAGCCCAGGGTCAGCCCCAGCATTTT	CASSEAQGQPQHF	-	-	TRBJ1-5	TRBV6-1